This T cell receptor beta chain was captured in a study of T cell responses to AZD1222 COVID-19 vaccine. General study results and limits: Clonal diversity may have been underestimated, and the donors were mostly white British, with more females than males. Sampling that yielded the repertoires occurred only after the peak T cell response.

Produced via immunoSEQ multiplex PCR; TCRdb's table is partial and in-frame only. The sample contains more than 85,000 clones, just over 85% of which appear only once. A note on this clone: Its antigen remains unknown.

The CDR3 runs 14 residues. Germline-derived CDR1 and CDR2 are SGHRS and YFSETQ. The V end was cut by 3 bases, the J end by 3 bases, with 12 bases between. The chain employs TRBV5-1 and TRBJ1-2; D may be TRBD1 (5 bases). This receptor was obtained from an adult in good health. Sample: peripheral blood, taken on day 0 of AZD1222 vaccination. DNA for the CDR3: TGCGCCAGCAGCTCGTCCGGGGGAGACTATGGCTACACCTTC. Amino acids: CASSSSGGDYGYTF.